The 5 T cell receptor beta chains below all came from one sample that was sequenced in a study of blood T cell repertoires in COVID-19. Data came from immunoSEQ multiplex PCR; TCRdb stores just in-frame clones and leaves some out. The sample carries some 250,000 clones, 83% recorded once. Sequences were obtained from peripheral blood. These receptors originate from a man between 40 and 49 years old with active or convalescent COVID-19.

The chain links TRBV9 to TRBJ1-4; perhaps TRBD1 as D (5 bases). Per the germline V gene, CDR1 is SGDLS and CDR2 is YYNGEE. Between the trimmed V and J ends, which lost 0 bases and 7 bases, there was a span of 10 bases. The CDR3 is made up of 14 amino acids. The DNA of the CDR3 is TGTGCCAGCAGCGTAGGTCGGGGGGGTGAAAAACTGTTTTTT. This codes for CASSVGRGGEKLFF.

CDR3 nucleotides: TGTGCCAGCAGCTTAGACAGGGAAAACGGCTACACCTTC. Translating it yields CASSLDRENGYTF. The chain recombines TRBV7-2 with TRBJ1-2; tentatively, D is TRBD1 (6 bases). The CDR3 consists of 13 residues. V was pared by 1 base and J by 8 bases, with 11 bases between. The V gene's germline CDR1 is SGHTA and CDR2 FQGNSA. The whole variable domain, filled in from reference TRBV7-2 and TRBJ1-2, reads GAGVSQSPSNKVTEKGKDVELRCDPISGHTALYWYRQSLGQGLEFLIYFQGNSAPDKSGLPSDRFSAERTGGSVSTLTIQRTQQEDSAVYLCASSLDRENGYTFGSGTRLTVV.

This chain links TRBV5-8 with TRBJ1-5; a possible D gene is TRBD1 (6 bases). The V and J ends lost 0 bases and 4 bases respectively, with 8 bases between them. The CDR3 has 14 residues. Germline-derived CDR1 and CDR2 are SGHTS and YDEGEE. CDR3 sequence reads: CASSLETGNQPQHF. The DNA for the CDR3 is TGTGCCAGCAGCTTGGAAACAGGGAATCAGCCCCAGCATTTT.

In its sample, this clone was seen once. This chain connects TRBV19 to TRBJ1-5, with D uncertain. In germline, CDR1 is LNHDA, CDR2 SQIVND (reference sequence). The CDR3 runs to 12 residues. The V and J ends lost 5 bases and 11 bases respectively, with 13 bases between them. The CDR3: CASSEAGTTQHF. Here the CDR3 DNA reads TGTGCCAGTAGTGAGGCGGGAACTACCCAGCATTTT.

The chain carries TRBV11-3 and TRBJ1-5, with no clear D. Germline CDR1 and CDR2: SGHNT and YENEEA. Trimming stripped 1 base from V and 5 bases from J, with 15 bases between. The CDR3 contains 16 residues. The CDR3 is CASSLATREAHQPQHF. The CDR3 bases are TGTGCCAGCAGCTTAGCCACTAGGGAAGCGCATCAGCCCCAGCATTTT.